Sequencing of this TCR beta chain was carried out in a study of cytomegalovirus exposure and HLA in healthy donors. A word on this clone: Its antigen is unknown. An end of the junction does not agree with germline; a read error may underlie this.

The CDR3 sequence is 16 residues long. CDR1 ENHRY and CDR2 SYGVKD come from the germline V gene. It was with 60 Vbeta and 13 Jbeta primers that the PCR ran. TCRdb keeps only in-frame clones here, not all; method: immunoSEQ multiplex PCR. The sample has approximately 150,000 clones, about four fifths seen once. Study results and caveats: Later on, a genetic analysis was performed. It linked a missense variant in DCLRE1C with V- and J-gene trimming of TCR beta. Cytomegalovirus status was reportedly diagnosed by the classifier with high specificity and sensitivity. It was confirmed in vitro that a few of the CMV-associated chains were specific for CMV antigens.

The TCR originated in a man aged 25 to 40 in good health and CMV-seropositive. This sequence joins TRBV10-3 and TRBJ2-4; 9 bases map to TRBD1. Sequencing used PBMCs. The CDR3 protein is CAISERYGTGKNSQYF. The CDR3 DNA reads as TGTGCCATCAGTGAGCGTTACGGGACAGGGAAAAACAGTCAGTACTTC.